This T cell receptor (beta chain) was retrieved from a study of control samples from healthy donors and cancer patients. The data were produced by immunoSEQ multiplex PCR, yet TCRdb's version contains in-frame clones alone and is incomplete. The top ten hold 8.5% of the sample, which has 150,000 to 200,000 clones, over 85% seen once. This clone was observed a handful of times. What was sequenced was blood. This clonotype was sampled from a woman aged 40-49 years in good health.

CDR3: CASSLVPGSYEQYF. The CDR3 nucleotides read TGCGCCAGCAGCTTGGTACCGGGGTCCTACGAGCAGTACTTC. This chain links TRBV5-1 with TRBJ2-7; tentative D call: TRBD2 (5 bases). Trimming took off 0 bases at V and 1 base at J, with 8 bases between the two ends. Per the germline V gene, CDR1 is SGHRS and CDR2 is YFSETQ. CDR3 size: 14 residues.